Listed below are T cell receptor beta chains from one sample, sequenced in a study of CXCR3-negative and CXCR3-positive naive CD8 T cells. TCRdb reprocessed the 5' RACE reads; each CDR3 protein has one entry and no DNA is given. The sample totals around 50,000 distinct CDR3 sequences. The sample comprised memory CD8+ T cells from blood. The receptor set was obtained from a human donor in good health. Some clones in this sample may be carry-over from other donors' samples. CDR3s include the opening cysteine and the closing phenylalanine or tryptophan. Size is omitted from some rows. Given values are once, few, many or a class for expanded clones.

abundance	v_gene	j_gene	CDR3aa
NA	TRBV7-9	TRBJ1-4	CASSLSHRVANEKLFF
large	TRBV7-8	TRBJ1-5	CASSLWGESNQPQHF
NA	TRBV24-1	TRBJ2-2	CAITGQNLPTGELFF
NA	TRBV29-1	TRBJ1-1	CSAVNRENTEAFF
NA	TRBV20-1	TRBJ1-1	CSARPTGVDTEAFF
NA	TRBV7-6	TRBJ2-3	CASSPTPAGGIPSTDTQYF
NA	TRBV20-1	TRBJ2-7	CSAKSPGQVYEQYF
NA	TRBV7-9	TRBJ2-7	CASSFGTGGQEQYF
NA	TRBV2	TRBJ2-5	CASSGWQADQETQYF
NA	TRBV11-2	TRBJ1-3	CASRSDRETGNTIYF
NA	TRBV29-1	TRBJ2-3	CSVEGQDSTDTQYF
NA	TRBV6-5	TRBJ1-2	CASSQIFNYGYTF
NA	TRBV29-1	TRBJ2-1	CSVGTGSYNEQFF
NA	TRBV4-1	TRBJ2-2	CASSPLAGELFF
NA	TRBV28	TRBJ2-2	CASSPTALLDGELFF
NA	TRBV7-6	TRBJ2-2	CASGGLLRTGELFF
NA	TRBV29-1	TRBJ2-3	CSVVASGGGDTQYF
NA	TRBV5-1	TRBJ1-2	CASSLEGSGYTF
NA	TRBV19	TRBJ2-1	CASSFSLAGDNEQFF
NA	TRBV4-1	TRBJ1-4	CASSQVFPLREKLFF
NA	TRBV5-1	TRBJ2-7	CASSLGQNSYEQYF
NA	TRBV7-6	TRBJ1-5	CASSSPDQPQHF
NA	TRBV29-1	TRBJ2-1	CSVEGLAYNEQFF
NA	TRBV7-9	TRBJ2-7	CASSSRQGAYEQYF
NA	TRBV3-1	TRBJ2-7	CASSRGLAGNYEQYF
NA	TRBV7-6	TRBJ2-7	CASSLVDSPGVHEQYF
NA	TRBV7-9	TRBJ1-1	CASSFLREDEAFF
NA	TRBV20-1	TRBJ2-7	CSARGLYSSYEQYF
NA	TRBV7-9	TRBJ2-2	CASSSGDSNTGELFF
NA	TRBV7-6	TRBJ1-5	CASSLGINQPQHF
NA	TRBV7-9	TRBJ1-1	CASSYTVGVPWAEAFF
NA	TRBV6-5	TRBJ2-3	CASSYVQRDTQYF
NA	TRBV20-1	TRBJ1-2	CSARDRGDNYGYTF
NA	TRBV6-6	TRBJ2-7	CASSYSFGAGVYEQYF
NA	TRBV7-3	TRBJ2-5	CASGRGGAGETQYF
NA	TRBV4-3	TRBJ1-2	CASSQRPGGGGGYTF
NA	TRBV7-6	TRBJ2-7	CASSLAEGSRYEQYF
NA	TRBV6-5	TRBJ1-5	CASSSRVEGNQPQHF
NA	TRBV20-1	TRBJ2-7	CSAEDTSSYEQYF
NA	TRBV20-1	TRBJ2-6	CSDTGQGMSGANVLTF
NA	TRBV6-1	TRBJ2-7	CASLDRVLHEQYF
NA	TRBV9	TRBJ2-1	CASSVGGGEASYNEQFF